The source of this T cell receptor (beta chain) is a study of blood T cell repertoires in COVID-19. About the study: Material from acute and convalescent COVID-19 was sourced from the United States, Italy and Spain. The cDNA or gDNA used as material had been derived from T cells, B-cell-depleted T cells, or PBMCs.

This CDR3 is 16 amino acids long. Germline values: CDR1 LGHNA, CDR2 YSLEER. V was clipped by 0 bases and J by 1 base, with 12 bases between them. Only in-frame clones appear in the TCRdb table, and some are missing; sequencing was by immunoSEQ multiplex PCR. Seen here are roughly 110,000 clones, just over 90% observed once, and the top ten hold approximately 1.3%. The receptor was isolated from a woman between 25 and 40 years old with acute or convalescent COVID-19. This chain connects TRBV4-3 to TRBJ1-1, with D possibly being TRBD1 (5 bases). Sequencing used peripheral blood. The CDR3 is CASSQDRGFGNTEAFF. In DNA form, the CDR3 reads TGCGCCAGCAGCCAAGATCGGGGGTTTGGGAACACTGAAGCTTTCTTT.